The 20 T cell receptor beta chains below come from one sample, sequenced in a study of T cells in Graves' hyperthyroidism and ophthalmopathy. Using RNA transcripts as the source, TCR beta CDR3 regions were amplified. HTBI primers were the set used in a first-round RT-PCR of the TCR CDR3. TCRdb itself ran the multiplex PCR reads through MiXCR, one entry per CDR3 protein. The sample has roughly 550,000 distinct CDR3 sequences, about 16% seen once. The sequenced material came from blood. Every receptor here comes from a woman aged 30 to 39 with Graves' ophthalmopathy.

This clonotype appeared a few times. CDR3 in amino acids: CASSHRGRDLGNTIYF. For the CDR3, the DNA is TGTGCCAGCAGTCACAGGGGACGAGACTTAGGGAACACCATATATTTT. The chain links TRBV6-1 to TRBJ1-3, with 7 bases that match TRBD1. J gave up 7 bases and V 5 bases, and 14 bases lay outside the gene matches. CDR1 is MNHNS, CDR2 SASEGT, per germline. The CDR3 is 16 residues long.

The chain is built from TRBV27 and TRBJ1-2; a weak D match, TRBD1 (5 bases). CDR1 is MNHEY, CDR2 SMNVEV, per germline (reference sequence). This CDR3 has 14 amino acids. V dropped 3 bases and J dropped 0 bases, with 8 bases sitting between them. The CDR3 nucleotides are TGTGCCAGCAGTTTCAGGGAATCTAACTATGGCTACACCTTC. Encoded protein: CASSFRESNYGYTF.

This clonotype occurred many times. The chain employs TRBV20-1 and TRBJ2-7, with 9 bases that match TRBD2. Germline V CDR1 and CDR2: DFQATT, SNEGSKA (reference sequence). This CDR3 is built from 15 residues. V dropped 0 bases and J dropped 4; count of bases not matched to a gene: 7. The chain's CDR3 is CSARDHSGSLYEQYF. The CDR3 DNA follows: TGCAGTGCTAGAGATCATAGCGGGAGTCTGTACGAGCAGTACTTC.

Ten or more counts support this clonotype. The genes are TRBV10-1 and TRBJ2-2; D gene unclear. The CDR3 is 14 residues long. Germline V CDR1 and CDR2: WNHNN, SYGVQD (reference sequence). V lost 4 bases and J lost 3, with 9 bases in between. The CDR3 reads CASSAQVDTGELFF. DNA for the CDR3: TGCGCCAGCAGTGCCCAGGTGGACACCGGGGAGCTGTTTTTT.

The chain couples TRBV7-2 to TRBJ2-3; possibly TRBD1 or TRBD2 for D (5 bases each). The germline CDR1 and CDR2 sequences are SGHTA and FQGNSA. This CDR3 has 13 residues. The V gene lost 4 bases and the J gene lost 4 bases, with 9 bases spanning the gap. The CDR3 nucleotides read TGTGCCAGCAGCTCGGGACGCCCAGATACGCAGTATTTT. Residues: CASSSGRPDTQYF.

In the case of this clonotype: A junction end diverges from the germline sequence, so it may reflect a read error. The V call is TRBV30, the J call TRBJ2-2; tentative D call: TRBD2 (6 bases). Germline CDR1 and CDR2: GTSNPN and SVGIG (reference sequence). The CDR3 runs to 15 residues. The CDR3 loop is CAWRGSLPNTGGLFF. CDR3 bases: TGTGCCTGGAGGGGAAGCCTACCGAACACCGGGGGGCTGTTTTTT.

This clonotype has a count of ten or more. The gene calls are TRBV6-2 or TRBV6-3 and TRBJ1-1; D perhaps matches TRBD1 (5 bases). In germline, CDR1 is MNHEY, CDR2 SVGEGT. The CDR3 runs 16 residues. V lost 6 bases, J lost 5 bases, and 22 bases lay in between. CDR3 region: CASSPRPRWGRTEAFF. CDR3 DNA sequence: TGTGCCAGCAGCCCCCGCCCGAGATGGGGGAGGACTGAAGCTTTCTTT.

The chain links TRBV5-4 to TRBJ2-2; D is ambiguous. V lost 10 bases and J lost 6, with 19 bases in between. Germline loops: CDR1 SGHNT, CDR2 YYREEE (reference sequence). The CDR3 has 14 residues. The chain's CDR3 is CALKTSTVPGELFF. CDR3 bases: TGTGCCCTCAAGACCTCCACGGTTCCCGGGGAGCTGTTTTTT.

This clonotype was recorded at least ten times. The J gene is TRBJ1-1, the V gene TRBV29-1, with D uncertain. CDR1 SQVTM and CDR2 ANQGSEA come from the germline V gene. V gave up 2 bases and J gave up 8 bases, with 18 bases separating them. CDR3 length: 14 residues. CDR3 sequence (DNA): TGCAGCGTTGAACCTCGACTGCGGGCGGGGGAAGCTTTCTTT. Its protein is CSVEPRLRAGEAFF.

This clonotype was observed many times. This CDR3 is CASSLGTGDTEQFF. The DNA of the CDR3 is TGTGCCAGCTCACTCGGGACAGGGGACACTGAGCAGTTCTTC. V is TRBV18 and J is TRBJ2-1, with 10 positions matching TRBD1. This CDR3 spans 14 amino acids. From germline, CDR1 is KGHSH and CDR2 LQKENI. The J segment lost 9 bases and the V segment lost 4 bases, leaving 6 bases of the junction unmatched.

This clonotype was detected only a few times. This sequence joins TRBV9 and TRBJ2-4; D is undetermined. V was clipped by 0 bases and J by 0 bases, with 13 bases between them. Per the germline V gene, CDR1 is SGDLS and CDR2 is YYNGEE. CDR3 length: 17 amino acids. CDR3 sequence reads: CASSVDPGPGAKNIQYF. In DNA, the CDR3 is TGTGCCAGCAGCGTAGACCCGGGCCCAGGAGCCAAAAACATTCAGTACTTC.

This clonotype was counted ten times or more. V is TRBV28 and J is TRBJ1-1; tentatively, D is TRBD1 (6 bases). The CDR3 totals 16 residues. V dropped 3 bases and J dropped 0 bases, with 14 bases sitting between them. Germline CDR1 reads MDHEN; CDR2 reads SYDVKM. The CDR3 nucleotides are TGTGCCAGCAGTTTCCATGGGGGCGGAATGAACACTGAAGCTTTCTTT. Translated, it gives CASSFHGGGMNTEAFF.

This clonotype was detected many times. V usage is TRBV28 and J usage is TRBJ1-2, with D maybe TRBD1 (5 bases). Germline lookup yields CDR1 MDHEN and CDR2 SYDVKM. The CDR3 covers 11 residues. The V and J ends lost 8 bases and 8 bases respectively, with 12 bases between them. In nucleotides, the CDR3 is TGTGCCAGCCTATTTGGGGGAGGCTACACCTTC. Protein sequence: CASLFGGGYTF.

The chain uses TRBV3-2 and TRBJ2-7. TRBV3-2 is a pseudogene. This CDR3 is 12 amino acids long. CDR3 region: CAGSNKIYEQYF. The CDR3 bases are TGTGCCGGCAGCAACAAGATCTACGAGCAGTACTTC.

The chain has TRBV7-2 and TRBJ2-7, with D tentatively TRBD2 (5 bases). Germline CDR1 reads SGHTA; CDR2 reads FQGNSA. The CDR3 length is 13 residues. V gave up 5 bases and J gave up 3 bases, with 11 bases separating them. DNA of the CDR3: TGTGCCAGCAGCAAGAGGGAGAACTACGAGCAGTACTTC. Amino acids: CASSKRENYEQYF.

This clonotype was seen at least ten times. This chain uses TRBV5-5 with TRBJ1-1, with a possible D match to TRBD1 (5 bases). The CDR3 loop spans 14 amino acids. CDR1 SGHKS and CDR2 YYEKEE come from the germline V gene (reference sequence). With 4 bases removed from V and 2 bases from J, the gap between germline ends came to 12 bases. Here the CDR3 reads CASSHGTSNTEAFF. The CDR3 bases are TGTGCCAGCAGCCACGGGACCTCTAACACTGAAGCTTTCTTT.

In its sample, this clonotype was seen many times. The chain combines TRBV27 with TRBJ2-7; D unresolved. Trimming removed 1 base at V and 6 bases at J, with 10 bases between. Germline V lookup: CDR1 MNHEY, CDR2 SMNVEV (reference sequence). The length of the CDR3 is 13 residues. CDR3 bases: TGTGCCAGCAGTTTATTATCCCCTCGCGAGCAGTACTTC. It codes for CASSLLSPREQYF.

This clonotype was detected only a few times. The CDR3 DNA sequence: TGTGCCAGCAGTCCAGGACTAGCGGGACTCGAGCAGTACTTC. This encodes CASSPGLAGLEQYF. The chain uses TRBV27 and TRBJ2-7, with 12 bases lining up with TRBD2. V lost 5 bases and J lost 6; bases outside the gene matches: 5. The CDR3 extends over 14 amino acids. Germline V gene sequence: CDR1 MNHEY, CDR2 SMNVEV (reference sequence).

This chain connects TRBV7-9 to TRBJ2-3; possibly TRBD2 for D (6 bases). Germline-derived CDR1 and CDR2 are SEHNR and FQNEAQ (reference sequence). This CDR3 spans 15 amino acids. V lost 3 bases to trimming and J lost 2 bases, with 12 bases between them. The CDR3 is CASSLGGSHTDTQYF. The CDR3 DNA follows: TGTGCCAGCAGCTTGGGGGGTTCCCACACAGATACGCAGTATTTT.

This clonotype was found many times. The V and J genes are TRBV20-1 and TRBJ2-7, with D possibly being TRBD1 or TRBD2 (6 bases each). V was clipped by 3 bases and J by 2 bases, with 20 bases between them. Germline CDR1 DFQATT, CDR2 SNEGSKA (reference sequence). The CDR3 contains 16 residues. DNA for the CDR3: TGCAGTGCTAGGGATACCGGGACTTCAGGGGCCTACGAGCAGTACTTC. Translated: CSARDTGTSGAYEQYF.